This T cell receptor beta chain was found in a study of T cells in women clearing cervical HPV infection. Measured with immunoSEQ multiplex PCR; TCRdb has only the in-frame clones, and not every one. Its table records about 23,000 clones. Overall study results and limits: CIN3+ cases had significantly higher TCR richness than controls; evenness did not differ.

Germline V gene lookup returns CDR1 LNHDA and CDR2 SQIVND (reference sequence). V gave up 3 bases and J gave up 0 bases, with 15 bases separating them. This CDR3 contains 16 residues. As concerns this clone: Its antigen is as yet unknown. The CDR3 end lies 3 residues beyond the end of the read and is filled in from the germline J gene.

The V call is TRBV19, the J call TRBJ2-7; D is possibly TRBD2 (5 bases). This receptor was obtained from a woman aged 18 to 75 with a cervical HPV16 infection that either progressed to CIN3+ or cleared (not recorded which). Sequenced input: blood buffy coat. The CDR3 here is CASSIGSRAASYEQYF. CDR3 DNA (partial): TGTGCCAGTAGTATTGGGTCGCGGGCCGCCTCCTACGAG.